These 23 T cell receptor beta chains came from one sample sequenced in a study of spatial heterogeneity in lung cancer (dated by TCRdb to between 2018 and 2020). The time point tag for this specimen amounts to: blood at routine non-recurrence follow-up after resection. To prepare the library, 5' RACE was applied. These reads were obtained on a NextSeq 500. TCRdb passed the public sequencing reads through fastp at Q25 and MiXCR, retaining productive beta sequences. For every CDR3 protein sequence, its rows merge into one entry that carries the most common genes and DNA. The sample has 110,000 or so distinct CDR3 sequences on record, 11% of them singletons. Less than 25% of the sample is in the top ten clones. Sequences were derived from PBMCs, sampled at follow-up. These receptors were obtained from a female donor with early-stage non-small cell lung cancer.

The rearrangement uses TRBV2 and TRBJ2-3; 13 bases are a match to TRBD2. In germline, CDR1 is SNHLY, CDR2 FYNNEI. V was clipped by 5 bases and J by 5 bases; unmatched bases: 4. The CDR3 covers 15 residues. CDR3 region: CASSKLAGGGDTQYF. As DNA, the CDR3 is TGTGCCAGCAGTAAACTAGCGGGAGGGGGAGATACGCAGTATTTT.

This clonotype was seen more than once but under ten times. The chain couples TRBV5-1 to TRBJ1-1; D ambiguous. The germline V and J ends were trimmed by 0 bases and 9 bases, with 9 bases remaining between them. Per germline, CDR1 SGHRS and CDR2 YFSETQ. CDR3 length: 12 amino acids. CDR3 loop: CASSLDDRQAFF. The CDR3 DNA sequence: TGCGCCAGCAGCTTGGATGATAGACAAGCTTTCTTT.

This clonotype was found many times. The chain joins TRBV11-2 to TRBJ1-1; D call uncertain. With 2 bases removed from V and 1 base from J, the gap between germline ends came to 17 bases. CDR3 length equals 17 residues. The germline V gene has CDR1 SGHAT and CDR2 FQNNGV. DNA of the CDR3: TGTGCCAGCAGCTTAAGTAGCTTACAGCGGAGGAACACTGAAGCTTTCTTT. It translates to CASSLSSLQRRNTEAFF.

V and J are TRBV10-3 and TRBJ2-2; a weak D match, TRBD1 (6 bases). This CDR3 region has 15 residues. Per germline, CDR1 ENHRY and CDR2 SYGVKD. Deletions cut 5 bases from V and 0 bases from J, with 10 bases between. The CDR3 region has the DNA TGTGCCATCAGTCATCGGACAGCGAACACCGGGGAGCTGTTTTTT. It codes for CAISHRTANTGELFF.

In this sample, this clonotype turned up many times. The chain recombines TRBV12-3 or TRBV12-4 with TRBJ2-7; a weak D match, TRBD2 (5 bases). The CDR3 is made up of 13 amino acids. V lost 5 bases and J 1 base, leaving 9 bases between the germline ends. The CDR3 nucleotides read TGTGCCAGCAGTGCTAGCAATTCCTACGAGCAGTACTTC. Translation: CASSASNSYEQYF.

The genes are TRBV7-6 and TRBJ1-2, with a tentative D call TRBD1 (6 bases). There are 16 residues in the CDR3. With 5 bases removed from V and 6 bases from J, the gap between germline ends came to 22 bases. Germline CDR1 SGHVS, CDR2 FNYEAQ. CDR3 amino acids: CASSPTRRGNADGYTF. CDR3 bases: TGTGCCAGCAGCCCCACGCGGAGGGGGAACGCTGATGGCTACACCTTC.

Details on this clonotype: Here the CDR3 omits its conserved ending phenylalanine or tryptophan, so a read error is the likely source. J is TRBJ2-7 and V is TRBV29-1; unclear D gene. V was cut by 1 base and J by 0 bases, with 13 bases left in between. This CDR3 spans 15 amino acids. Germline values: CDR1 SQVTM, CDR2 ANQGSEA. The CDR3 nucleotides read TGCAGCGTTGAAGGGACGGGTCCGTTCTCCTACGAGCAGTACTAC. Protein sequence: CSVEGTGPFSYEQYY.

The genes are TRBV12-3 or TRBV12-4 and TRBJ1-1; 10 bases map to TRBD1. The CDR3 covers 12 residues. V dropped 5 bases and J dropped 11; count of bases not matched to a gene: 5. CDR3 in DNA: TGTGCCAGCAGTATAATGGGACAGGGGGCTTTCTTT. Protein sequence: CASSIMGQGAFF.

The V and J genes are TRBV5-4 and TRBJ2-2; D is unclear. CDR1 is SGHNT and CDR2 is YYREEE in the germline V gene (reference sequence). V was pared by 1 base and J by 4 bases, with 11 bases between. CDR3 length: 15 amino acids. This chain's CDR3 is CASSLSPLLTGELFF. In DNA form, the CDR3 reads TGTGCCAGCAGCTTGAGCCCGCTTCTCACCGGGGAGCTGTTTTTT.

This clonotype was detected a few times. The chain has TRBV9 and TRBJ1-4; D is ambiguous. Trimming took 3 bases from V and 0 from J, leaving 12 bases between them. This CDR3 contains 16 residues. The V gene's germline CDR1 is SGDLS and CDR2 YYNGEE. The CDR3 reads CASSETGSATNEKLFF. The CDR3 bases are TGTGCCAGCAGCGAAACCGGGTCTGCAACTAATGAAAAACTGTTTTTT.

The chain combines TRBV10-3 with TRBJ2-7, with D tentatively TRBD2 (6 bases). From germline, CDR1 is ENHRY and CDR2 SYGVKD. Trimming cost V 3 bases and J 2 bases, with 11 bases left between them. This CDR3 is built from 14 residues. The CDR3 loop reads CAISEGTAAYEQYF. The CDR3 DNA reads as TGTGCCATCAGTGAAGGGACTGCCGCCTACGAGCAGTACTTC.

V usage is TRBV7-9 and J usage is TRBJ2-1; TRBD1 aligns across 9 bases. The CDR3 is 15 amino acids. Germline trimming cut 3 bases from V and 4 bases from J; bases unmatched to any gene: 4. The germline CDR1 and CDR2 sequences are SEHNR and FQNEAQ (reference sequence). CDR3 region: CASSLTGGIYNEQFF. CDR3 bases: TGTGCCAGCAGCTTGACAGGGGGTATATACAATGAGCAGTTCTTC.

The table lists this clonotype with many counts. The chain recombines TRBV10-2 with TRBJ2-7; 7 nucleotides match TRBD2. V lost 6 bases to trimming and J lost 2 bases; unmatched junction nucleotides: 7. CDR1 is WSHSY, CDR2 SAAADI, per germline. There are 14 residues in the CDR3. The CDR3 here is CASRDSGSTYEQYF. CDR3 sequence (DNA): TGCGCCAGCAGAGATAGCGGGTCTACCTACGAGCAGTACTTC.

This clonotype was detected only a few times. The V gene is TRBV4-1, the J gene TRBJ2-7, with 7 bases aligning to TRBD1. Trimming cost V 0 bases and J 9 bases; bases outside gene matches: 14. The CDR3 sequence is 16 residues long. Germline values: CDR1 MGHRA, CDR2 YSYEKL. CDR3 bases: TGCGCCAGCAGCCAAGAGTTAGGGGACAGCCTCCGGGTGCAGTACTTC. Amino acids: CASSQELGDSLRVQYF.

There are many counts of this clonotype. V is TRBV19 and J is TRBJ2-2; a possible D gene is TRBD1 (6 bases). CDR3 length: 14 amino acids. Trimming took off 7 bases at V and 5 bases at J, with 14 bases between the two ends. Germline CDR1 and CDR2: LNHDA and SQIVND (reference sequence). CDR3 coding DNA: TGTGCCAGTACAATGGGGGCGGTTACCGGGGAGCTGTTTTTT. The encoded protein is CASTMGAVTGELFF.

V and J are TRBV9 and TRBJ1-4; D is uncertain. V was cut by 1 base and J by 6 bases, with 16 bases left in between. This CDR3 has 16 residues. The germline gives CDR1 SGDLS, CDR2 YYNGEE. The CDR3 here is CASSVQVGVGDEKLFF. CDR3 DNA: TGTGCCAGCAGCGTACAGGTCGGGGTAGGCGATGAAAAACTGTTTTTT. Together with reference TRBV9 and TRBJ1-4, the CDR3 gives the full variable domain: DSGVTQTPKHLITATGQRVTLRCSPRSGDLSVYWYQQSLDQGLQFLIQYYNGEERAKGNILERFSAQQFPDLHSELNLSSLELGDSALYFCASSVQVGVGDEKLFFGSGTQLSVL.

The sample holds a few counts of this clonotype. The rearrangement uses TRBV6-1 and TRBJ1-1; tentative D call: TRBD1 (5 bases). The CDR3 spans 14 residues. Germline assignment: CDR1 MNHNS and CDR2 SASEGT. V dropped 1 base and J dropped 6 bases, with 12 bases sitting between them. The CDR3 region is CASSEGQYTSEAFF. The CDR3 DNA is TGTGCCAGCAGTGAAGGACAGTATACCTCTGAAGCTTTCTTT.

This clonotype was observed a handful of times. This rearrangement joins TRBV29-1 to TRBJ1-3, with D uncertain. This CDR3 comprises 11 residues. V was cut by 6 bases and J by 0 bases, with 3 bases left in between. Germline values: CDR1 SQVTM, CDR2 ANQGSEA. The CDR3 loop reads CSVYSGNTIYF. Written as DNA, the CDR3 is TGCAGCGTGTACTCTGGAAACACCATATATTTT. Full variable domain (remainder filled in from reference TRBV29-1 and TRBJ1-3): SAVISQKPSRDICQRGTSLTIQCQVDSQVTMMFWYRQQPGQSLTLIATANQGSEATYESGFVIDKFPISRPNLTFSTLTVSNMSPEDSSIYLCSVYSGNTIYFGEGSWLTVV.

This chain links TRBV3-1 with TRBJ2-5; possibly TRBD2 for D (6 bases). The CDR3 runs to 15 residues. The germline CDR1 and CDR2 sequences are LGHDT and YNNKEL (reference sequence). Trimming took off 2 bases at V and 6 bases at J, with 16 bases between the two ends. CDR3 DNA: TGTGCCAGCAGCCAACAGAGCGGGCCCAGACAGACCCAGTACTTC. Protein sequence: CASSQQSGPRQTQYF.

This clonotype turned up a few times. V and J are TRBV7-3 and TRBJ2-2; 14 positions match TRBD2. The CDR3 sequence is 17 residues long. Germline V gene data show CDR1 as SGHTA and CDR2 as FQGTGA. With 5 bases clipped from V and 4 bases from J, the junction kept 6 bases outside the gene matches. CDR3 in amino acids: CASSETSGRALTGELFF. The CDR3 nucleotides are TGTGCCAGCAGCGAGACTAGCGGGAGGGCCCTCACCGGGGAGCTGTTTTTT.

This clonotype occurred a few times. The J gene is TRBJ2-3, the V gene TRBV10-3; D may be TRBD1 (6 bases). With 4 bases removed from V and 3 bases from J, the gap between germline ends came to 11 bases. CDR1 is ENHRY, CDR2 SYGVKD, per germline. This CDR3 has 14 residues. The CDR3 bases are TGTGCCATCAGTGCGGGACACGGAACAGATACGCAGTATTTT. Its protein product is CAISAGHGTDTQYF.

This clonotype has a count of ten or more. The chain links TRBV6-2 or TRBV6-3 to TRBJ1-5; the D is unclear. The CDR3 spans 15 residues. V shed 7 bases and J shed 5 bases, with 18 bases lying between them. Per germline, CDR1 MNHEY and CDR2 SVGEGT. CDR3 sequence (DNA): TGTGCCAGCAACTTCCGGCCCGCTGGGGATCAGCCCCAGCATTTT. It yields the protein CASNFRPAGDQPQHF.

This clonotype has more than one count but fewer than ten. The V call is TRBV5-5, the J call TRBJ1-2; weak D call: TRBD1 (5 bases). This CDR3 has 15 residues. Germline V CDR1 and CDR2: SGHKS, YYEKEE (reference sequence). Deletions cut 5 bases from V and 3 bases from J, with 17 bases between. CDR3 protein: CASSPMGDYYYGYTF. CDR3 bases: TGTGCCAGCAGTCCCATGGGGGACTACTACTATGGCTACACCTTC. Combining the CDR3 with reference TRBV5-5 and TRBJ1-2 gives the whole variable domain DAGVTQSPTHLIKTRGQQVTLRCSPISGHKSVSWYQQVLGQGPQFIFQYYEKEERGRGNFPDRFSARQFPNYSSELNVNALLLGDSALYLCASSPMGDYYYGYTFGSGTRLTVV.